The present T cell receptor beta chain was sequenced within a study of blood T cells in healthy people across ages. Study-level information: Template switching caught about one barcoded beta molecule for each two T cells. Study findings and constraints: Donor CMV status was unknown, possibly confounding expanded clonotype changes.

CDR3 length: 16 residues. Trimming stripped 6 bases from V and 6 bases from J, with 20 bases between. The germline gives CDR1 LNHNV, CDR2 YYDKDF (reference sequence). A second PCR, run for about 7 to 11 cycles, used a sample-barcoded 5' primer plus a J-beta primer mix. Sequencing of every sample gave 3 million or more CDR3-containing paired-end reads. TCRdb independently ran MiXCR on the 5' RACE reads; one entry per CDR3 protein. The table has 650,000 to 1,000,000 distinct CDR3 sequences, around 34% seen once; the top ten hold approximately 12%. This clonotype was seen a handful of times. The target antigen is unknown.

The J gene is TRBJ1-4, the V gene TRBV15, with D possibly being TRBD1 (5 bases). The specimen was blood. The clonotype comes from a man aged 18 to 29 in good health. CDR3 bases: TGTGCCACCAGTCTAGAAACAGGTCTTGGTGATGAAAAACTGTTTTTT. It translates to CATSLETGLGDEKLFF.